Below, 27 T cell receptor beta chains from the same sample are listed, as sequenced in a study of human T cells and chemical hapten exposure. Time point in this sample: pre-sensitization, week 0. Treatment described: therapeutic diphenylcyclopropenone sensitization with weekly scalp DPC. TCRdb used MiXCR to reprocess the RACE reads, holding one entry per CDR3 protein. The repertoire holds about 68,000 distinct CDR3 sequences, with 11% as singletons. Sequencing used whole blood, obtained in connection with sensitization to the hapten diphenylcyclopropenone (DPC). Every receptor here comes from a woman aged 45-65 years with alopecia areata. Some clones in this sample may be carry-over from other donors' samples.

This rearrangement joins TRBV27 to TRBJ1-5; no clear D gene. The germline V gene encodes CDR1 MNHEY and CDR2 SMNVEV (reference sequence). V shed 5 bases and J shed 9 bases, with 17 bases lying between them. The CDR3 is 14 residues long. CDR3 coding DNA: TGTGCCAGCAGTCCAGACTTGGGAGGCGGGCCCCAGCATTTT. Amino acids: CASSPDLGGGPQHF.

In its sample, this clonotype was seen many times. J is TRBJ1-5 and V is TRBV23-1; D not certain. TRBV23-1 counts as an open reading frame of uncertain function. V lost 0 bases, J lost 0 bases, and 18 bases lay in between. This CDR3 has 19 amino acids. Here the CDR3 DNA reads TGCGCCAGCAGTCAATCGAGGTCGACGTCTCCCTATAGCAATCAGCCCCAGCATTTT. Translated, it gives CASSQSRSTSPYSNQPQHF.

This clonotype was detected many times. CDR3 DNA: TGTGCCAGCAGCTTCAATCAGGGAGGGGGCAATCAGCCCCAGCATTTT. Translated: CASSFNQGGGNQPQHF. The chain combines TRBV7-8 with TRBJ1-5; TRBD1 might be the D (5 bases). Deletions cut 3 bases from V and 2 bases from J, with 14 bases between. Germline V gene lookup returns CDR1 SGHVS and CDR2 FQNEAQ. CDR3 length: 16 amino acids.

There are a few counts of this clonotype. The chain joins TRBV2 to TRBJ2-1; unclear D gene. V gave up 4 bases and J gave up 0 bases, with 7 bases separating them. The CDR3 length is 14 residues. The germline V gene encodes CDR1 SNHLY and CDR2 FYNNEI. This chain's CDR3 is CASSGALSYNEQFF. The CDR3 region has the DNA TGTGCCAGCAGTGGGGCTCTCTCCTACAATGAGCAGTTCTTC.

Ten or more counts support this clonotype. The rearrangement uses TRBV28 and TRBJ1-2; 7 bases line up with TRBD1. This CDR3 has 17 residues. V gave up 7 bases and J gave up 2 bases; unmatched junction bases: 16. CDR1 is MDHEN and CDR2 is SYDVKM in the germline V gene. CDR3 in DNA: TGTGCCAGCACCCAGGGGGGATCTTCCTCGAGAAACTATGGCTACACCTTC. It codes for CASTQGGSSSRNYGYTF.

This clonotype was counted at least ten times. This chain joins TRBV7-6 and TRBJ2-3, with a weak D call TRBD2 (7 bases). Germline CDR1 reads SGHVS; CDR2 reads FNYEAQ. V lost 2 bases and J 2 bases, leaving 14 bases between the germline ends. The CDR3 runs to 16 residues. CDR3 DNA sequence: TGTGCCAGCAGCTTACGGCGGGGGCACGTCACAGATACGCAGTATTTT. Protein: CASSLRRGHVTDTQYF. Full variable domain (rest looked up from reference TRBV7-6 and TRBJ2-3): GAGVSQSPRYKVTKRGQDVALRCDPISGHVSLYWYRQALGQGPEFLTYFNYEAQQDKSGLPNDRFSAERPEGSISTLTIQRTEQRDSAMYRCASSLRRGHVTDTQYFGPGTRLTVL.

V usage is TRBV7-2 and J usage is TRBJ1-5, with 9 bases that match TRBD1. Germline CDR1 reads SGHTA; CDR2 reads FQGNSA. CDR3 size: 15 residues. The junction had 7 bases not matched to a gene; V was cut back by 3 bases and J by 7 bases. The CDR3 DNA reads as TGTGCCAGCAGCTTTGGACAGGGGCAGGGCCAGCCCCAGCATTTT. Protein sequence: CASSFGQGQGQPQHF.

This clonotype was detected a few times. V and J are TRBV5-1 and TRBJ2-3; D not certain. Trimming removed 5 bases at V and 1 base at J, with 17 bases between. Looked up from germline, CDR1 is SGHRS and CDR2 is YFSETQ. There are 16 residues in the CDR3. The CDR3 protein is CASSLLAWSGTDTQYF. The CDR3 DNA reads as TGCGCCAGCAGTCTTTTAGCTTGGTCGGGCACAGATACGCAGTATTTT.

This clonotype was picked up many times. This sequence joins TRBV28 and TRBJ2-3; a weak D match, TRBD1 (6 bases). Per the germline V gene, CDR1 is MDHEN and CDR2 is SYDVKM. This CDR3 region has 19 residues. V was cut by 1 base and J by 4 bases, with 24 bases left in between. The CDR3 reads CASSLSVRDKRWKADTQYF. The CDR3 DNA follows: TGTGCCAGCAGTTTATCGGTCCGGGACAAACGTTGGAAGGCAGATACGCAGTATTTT. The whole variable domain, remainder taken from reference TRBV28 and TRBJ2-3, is DVKVTQSSRYLVKRTGEKVFLECVQDMDHENMFWYRQDPGLGLRLIYFSYDVKMKEKGDIPEGYSVSREKKERFSLILESASTNQTSMYLCASSLSVRDKRWKADTQYFGPGTRLTVL.

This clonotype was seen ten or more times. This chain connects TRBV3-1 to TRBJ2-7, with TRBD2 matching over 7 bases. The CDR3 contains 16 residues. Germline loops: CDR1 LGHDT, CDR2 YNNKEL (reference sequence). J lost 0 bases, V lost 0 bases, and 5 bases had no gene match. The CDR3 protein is CASSQDAAGTSYEQYF. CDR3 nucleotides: TGTGCCAGCAGCCAAGACGCAGCGGGGACCTCCTACGAGCAGTACTTC.

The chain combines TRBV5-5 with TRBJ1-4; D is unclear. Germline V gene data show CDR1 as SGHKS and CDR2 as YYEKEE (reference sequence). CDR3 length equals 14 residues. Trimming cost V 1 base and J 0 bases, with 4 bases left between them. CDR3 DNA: TGTGCCAGCAGCTTGCGTGCAACTAATGAAAAACTGTTTTTT. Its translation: CASSLRATNEKLFF.

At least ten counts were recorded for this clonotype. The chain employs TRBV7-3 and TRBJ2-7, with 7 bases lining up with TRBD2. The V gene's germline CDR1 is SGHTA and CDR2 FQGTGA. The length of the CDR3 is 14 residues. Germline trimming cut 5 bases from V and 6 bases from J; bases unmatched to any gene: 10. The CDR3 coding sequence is TGTGCCAGCAGCCCTTCTAGCGGTCCTACCGAGCAGTACTTC. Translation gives CASSPSSGPTEQYF.

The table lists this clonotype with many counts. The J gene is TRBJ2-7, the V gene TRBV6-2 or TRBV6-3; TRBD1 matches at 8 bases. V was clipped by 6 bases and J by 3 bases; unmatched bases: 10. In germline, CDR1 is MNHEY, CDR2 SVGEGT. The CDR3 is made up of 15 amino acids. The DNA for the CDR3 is TGTGCCAGCAGACGTCCCGGGACAGGCTACTACGAGCAGTACTTC. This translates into CASRRPGTGYYEQYF.

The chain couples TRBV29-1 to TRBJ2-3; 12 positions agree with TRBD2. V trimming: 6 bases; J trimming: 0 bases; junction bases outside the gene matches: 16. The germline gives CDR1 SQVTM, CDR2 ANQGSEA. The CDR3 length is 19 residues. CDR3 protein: CSVDKLAGGRFASTDTQYF. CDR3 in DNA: TGCAGCGTCGATAAACTAGCGGGAGGACGGTTTGCTAGCACAGATACGCAGTATTTT.

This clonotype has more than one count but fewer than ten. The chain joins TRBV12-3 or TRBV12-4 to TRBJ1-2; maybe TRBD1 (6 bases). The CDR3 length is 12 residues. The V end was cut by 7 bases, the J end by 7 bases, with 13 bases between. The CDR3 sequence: CASNSRGLGYTF. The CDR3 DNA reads TGTGCCAGCAACTCCCGGGGGCTTGGCTACACCTTC.

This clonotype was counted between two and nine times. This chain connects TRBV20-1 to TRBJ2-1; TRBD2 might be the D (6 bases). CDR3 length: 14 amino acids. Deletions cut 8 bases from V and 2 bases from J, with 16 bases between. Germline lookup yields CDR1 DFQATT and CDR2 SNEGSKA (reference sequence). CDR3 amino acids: CSPKRAGPYNEQFF. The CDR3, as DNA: TGCAGTCCTAAGCGGGCGGGACCCTACAATGAGCAGTTCTTC.

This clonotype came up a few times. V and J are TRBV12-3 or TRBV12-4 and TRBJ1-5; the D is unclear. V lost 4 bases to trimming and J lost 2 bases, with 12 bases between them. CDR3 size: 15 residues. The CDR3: CASSWVEGGNQPQHF. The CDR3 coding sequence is TGTGCCAGCAGTTGGGTCGAGGGTGGCAATCAGCCCCAGCATTTT.

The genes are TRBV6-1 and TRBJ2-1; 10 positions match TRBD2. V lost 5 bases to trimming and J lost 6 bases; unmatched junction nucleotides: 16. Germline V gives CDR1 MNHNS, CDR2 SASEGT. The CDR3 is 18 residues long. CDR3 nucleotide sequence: TGTGCCAGCAGTCCTCGACTCAGACTCGGGACTAGCGCCAATGAGCAGTTCTTC. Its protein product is CASSPRLRLGTSANEQFF.

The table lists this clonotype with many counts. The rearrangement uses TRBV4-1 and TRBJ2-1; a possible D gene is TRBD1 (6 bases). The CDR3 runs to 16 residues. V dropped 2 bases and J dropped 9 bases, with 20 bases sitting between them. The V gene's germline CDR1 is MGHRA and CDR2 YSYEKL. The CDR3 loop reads CASSQPGWGSRGEQFF. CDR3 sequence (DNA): TGCGCCAGCAGCCAACCTGGGTGGGGGAGCAGGGGTGAGCAGTTCTTC.

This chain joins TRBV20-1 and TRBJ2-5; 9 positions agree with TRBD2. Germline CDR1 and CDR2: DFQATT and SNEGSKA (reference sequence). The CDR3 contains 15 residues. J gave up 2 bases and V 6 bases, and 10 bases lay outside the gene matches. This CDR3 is CSANPLAGNQETQYF. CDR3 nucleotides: TGCAGTGCCAACCCACTAGCGGGCAATCAAGAGACCCAGTACTTC.

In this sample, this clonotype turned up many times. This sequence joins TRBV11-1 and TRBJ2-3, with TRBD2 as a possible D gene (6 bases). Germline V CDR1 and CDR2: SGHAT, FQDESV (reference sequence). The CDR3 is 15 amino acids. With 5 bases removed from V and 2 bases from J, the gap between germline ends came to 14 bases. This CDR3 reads CASSGGDLHTDTQYF. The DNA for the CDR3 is TGTGCCAGCAGCGGAGGGGACCTACACACAGATACGCAGTATTTT.

The chain's CDR3 is CASSFSQGGAYNEQFF. The CDR3 nucleotides are TGTGCCAGCAGCTTTTCCCAGGGAGGGGCCTACAATGAGCAGTTCTTC. The chain recombines TRBV7-6 with TRBJ2-1; 7 bases align to TRBD2. From germline, CDR1 is SGHVS and CDR2 FNYEAQ. V shed 3 bases, J shed 2 bases, and the junction held 7 bases outside the gene matches. This CDR3 has 16 residues.

The CDR3 here is CASSVRPGPLNTEAFF. CDR3 bases: TGTGCCAGCAGTGTTCGGCCAGGGCCGTTGAACACTGAAGCTTTCTTT. The rearrangement joins TRBV6-4 to TRBJ1-1; a possible D gene is TRBD1 (5 bases). This CDR3 comprises 16 residues. V was shortened by 4 bases and J by 0 bases, with 15 bases between the two germline ends. Per germline, CDR1 MRHNA and CDR2 SNTAGT.

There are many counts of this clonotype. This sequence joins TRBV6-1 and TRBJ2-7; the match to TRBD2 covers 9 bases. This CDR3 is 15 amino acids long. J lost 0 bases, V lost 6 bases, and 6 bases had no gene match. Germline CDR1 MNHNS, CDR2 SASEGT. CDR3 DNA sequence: TGTGCCAGCAGGGAACTAGCGGGTACCTCCTACGAGCAGTACTTC. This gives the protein CASRELAGTSYEQYF.

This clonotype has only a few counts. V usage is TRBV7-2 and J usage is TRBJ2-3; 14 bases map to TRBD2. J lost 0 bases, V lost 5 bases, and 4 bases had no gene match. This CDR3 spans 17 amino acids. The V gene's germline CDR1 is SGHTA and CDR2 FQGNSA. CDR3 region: CASSRLAGGPSTDTQYF. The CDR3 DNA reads TGTGCCAGCAGCCGACTAGCGGGGGGGCCTAGCACAGATACGCAGTATTTT.

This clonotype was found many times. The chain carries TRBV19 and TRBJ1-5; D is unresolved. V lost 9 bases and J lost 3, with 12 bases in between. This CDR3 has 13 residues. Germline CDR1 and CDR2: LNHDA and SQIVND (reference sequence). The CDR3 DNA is TGTGCCAGACGAGCCCGGAACAATCAGCCCCAGCATTTT. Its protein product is CARRARNNQPQHF.

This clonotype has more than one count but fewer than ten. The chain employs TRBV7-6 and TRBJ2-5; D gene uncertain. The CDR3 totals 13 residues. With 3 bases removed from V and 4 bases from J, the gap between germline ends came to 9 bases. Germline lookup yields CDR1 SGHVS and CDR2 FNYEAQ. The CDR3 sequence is CASSFQERETQYF. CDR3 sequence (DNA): TGTGCCAGCAGCTTTCAGGAGCGAGAGACCCAGTACTTC.